This TCR beta chain comes out of a study of T cell repertoires in cytomegalovirus infection. Overall study: Based on public TCR beta signatures, there were indications of CMV infection and of a matching HLA type.

V dropped 5 bases and J dropped 7; count of bases not matched to a gene: 8. This CDR3 has 16 residues. Germline V gene sequence: CDR1 SGHVS, CDR2 FQNEAQ. This clonotype was recorded at least ten times. Its antigen is not known. TCRdb analysed the reads with MiXCR anew, one entry per CDR3 protein. This table has some 940,000 distinct CDR3 sequences, approximately 33% appearing once. This rearrangement joins TRBV7-8 to TRBJ2-2; 12 bases agree with TRBD1. This receptor was obtained from a human donor in good health (CMV status not recorded). Some clones in this sample may be carry-over from other donors' samples. The sequences come from cultured CD8+ T cells from PBMCs, collected from culture after CMV antigen stimulation. DNA for the CDR3: TGTGCCAGCAGCAAGACGGGACAGGGGGCCGGCGGGGAGCTGTTTTTT. Amino acid sequence: CASSKTGQGAGGELFF.